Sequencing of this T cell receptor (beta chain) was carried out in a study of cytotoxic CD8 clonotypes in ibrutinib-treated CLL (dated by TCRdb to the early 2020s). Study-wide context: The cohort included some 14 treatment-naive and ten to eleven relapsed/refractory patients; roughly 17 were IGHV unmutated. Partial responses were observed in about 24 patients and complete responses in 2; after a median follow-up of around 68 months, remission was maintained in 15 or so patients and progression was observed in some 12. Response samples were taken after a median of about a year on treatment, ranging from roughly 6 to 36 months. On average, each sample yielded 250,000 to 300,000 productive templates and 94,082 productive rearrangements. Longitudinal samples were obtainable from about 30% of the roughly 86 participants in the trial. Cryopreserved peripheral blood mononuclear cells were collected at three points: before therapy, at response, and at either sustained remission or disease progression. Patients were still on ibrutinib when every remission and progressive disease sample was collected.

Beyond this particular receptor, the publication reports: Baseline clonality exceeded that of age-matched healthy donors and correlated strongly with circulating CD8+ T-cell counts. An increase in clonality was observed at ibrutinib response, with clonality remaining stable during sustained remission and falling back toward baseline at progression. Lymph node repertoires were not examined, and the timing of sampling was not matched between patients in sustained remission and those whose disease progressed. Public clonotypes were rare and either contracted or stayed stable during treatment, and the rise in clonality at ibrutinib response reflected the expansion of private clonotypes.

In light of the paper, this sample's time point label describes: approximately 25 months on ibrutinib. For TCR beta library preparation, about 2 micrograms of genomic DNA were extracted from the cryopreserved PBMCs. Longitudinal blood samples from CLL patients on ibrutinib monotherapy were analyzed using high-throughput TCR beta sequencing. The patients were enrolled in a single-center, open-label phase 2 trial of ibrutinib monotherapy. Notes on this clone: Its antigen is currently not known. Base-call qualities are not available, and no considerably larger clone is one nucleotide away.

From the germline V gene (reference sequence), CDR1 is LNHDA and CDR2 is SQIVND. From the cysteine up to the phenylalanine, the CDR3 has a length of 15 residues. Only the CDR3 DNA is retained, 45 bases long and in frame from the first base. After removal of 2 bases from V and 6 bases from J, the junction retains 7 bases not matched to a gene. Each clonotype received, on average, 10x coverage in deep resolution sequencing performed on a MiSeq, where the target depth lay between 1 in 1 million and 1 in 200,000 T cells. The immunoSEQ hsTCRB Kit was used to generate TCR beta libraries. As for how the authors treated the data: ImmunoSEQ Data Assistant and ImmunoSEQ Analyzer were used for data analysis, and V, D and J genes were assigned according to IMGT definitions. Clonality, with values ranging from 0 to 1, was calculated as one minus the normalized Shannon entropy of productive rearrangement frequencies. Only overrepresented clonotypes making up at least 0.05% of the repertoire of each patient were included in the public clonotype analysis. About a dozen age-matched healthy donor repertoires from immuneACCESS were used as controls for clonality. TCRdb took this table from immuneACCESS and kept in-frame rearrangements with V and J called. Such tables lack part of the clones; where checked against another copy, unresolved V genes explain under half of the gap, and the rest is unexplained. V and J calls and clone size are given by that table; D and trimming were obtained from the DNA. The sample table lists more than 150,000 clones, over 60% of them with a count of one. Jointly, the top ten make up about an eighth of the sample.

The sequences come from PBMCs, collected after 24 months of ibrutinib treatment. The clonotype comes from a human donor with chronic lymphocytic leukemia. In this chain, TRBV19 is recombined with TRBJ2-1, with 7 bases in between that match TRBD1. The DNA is TGTGCCAGTAGTATAAGACAGGGACATCTCAATGAGCAGTTCTTC. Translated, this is CASSIRQGHLNEQFF.